This TCR beta chain derives from a study of T cell responses to AZD1222 COVID-19 vaccine. The germline V gene encodes CDR1 SEHNR and CDR2 FQNEAQ (reference sequence). J was trimmed by 5 bases and V by 2 bases; bases with no gene match: 11. This CDR3 comprises 16 residues. Study-wide findings and caveats: A reported finding is that nearly half of spike-specific TCRs target unmutated variant regions. The repertoires were collected only after the peak T cell response. Among the donors, most were white British and more were female, and clonal diversity was possibly underestimated.

Produced via immunoSEQ multiplex PCR; TCRdb's table is partial and in-frame only. The repertoire holds about 140,000 clones, 90% seen once, with 3.4% in the top ten. On this clone: Its target is unknown.

V is TRBV7-9 and J is TRBJ2-7; TRBD2 matches 8 bases. The sequence came from an adult in good health. Sequences were derived from peripheral blood, sampled on day 0 of AZD1222 vaccination. CDR3 protein: CASSLIGGGLGDEQYF. The CDR3 coding sequence is TGTGCCAGCAGCTTAATAGGAGGGGGACTAGGCGACGAGCAGTACTTC. Supplemented by reference TRBV7-9 and TRBJ2-7, the full variable domain reads DTGVSQNPRHKITKRGQNVTFRCDPISEHNRLYWYRQTLGQGPEFLTYFQNEAQLEKSRLLSDRFSAERPKGSFSTLEIQRTEQGDSAMYLCASSLIGGGLGDEQYFGPGTRLTVT.